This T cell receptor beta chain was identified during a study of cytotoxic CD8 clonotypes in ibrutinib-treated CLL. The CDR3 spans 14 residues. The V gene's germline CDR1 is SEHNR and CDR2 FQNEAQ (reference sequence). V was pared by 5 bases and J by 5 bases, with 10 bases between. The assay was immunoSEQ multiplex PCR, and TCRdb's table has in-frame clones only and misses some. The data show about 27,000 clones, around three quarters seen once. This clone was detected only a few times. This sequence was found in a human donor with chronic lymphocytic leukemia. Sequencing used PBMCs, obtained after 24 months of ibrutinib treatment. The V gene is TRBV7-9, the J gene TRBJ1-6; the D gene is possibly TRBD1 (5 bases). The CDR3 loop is CASSPGSHNSPLHF. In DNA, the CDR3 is TGTGCCAGCAGCCCAGGGAGCCATAATTCACCCCTCCACTTT.